This TCR beta chain stems from a study of T-cell memory formation after mild COVID-19. General observations from the study: Some SARS-CoV-2-responding clones were already detected in memory before infection.

From the 5' RACE reads, TCRdb called clonotypes with MiXCR, one entry per CDR3 protein. This table holds some 150,000 distinct CDR3 sequences, roughly 6.3% found once. With respect to this clonotype: Its antigen is undetermined.

Input material: PBMCs or a T cell subset sorted from them (not recorded which). This clonotype was sampled from an adult woman who had mild COVID-19 (a few samples of this study predate the infection). Cell type and time point are not known.

In DNA, the CDR3 is TGTGCCAGCAGACCCGACAGGGTTGACACCTTC. It is translated as CASRPDRVDTF. The chain combines TRBV7-9 with TRBJ1-2; TRBD1 agrees at 7 bases. CDR1 and CDR2 (germline): SEHNR, FQNEAQ (reference sequence). J was trimmed by 12 bases and V by 6 bases; bases with no gene match: 7. The CDR3 has 11 amino acids.